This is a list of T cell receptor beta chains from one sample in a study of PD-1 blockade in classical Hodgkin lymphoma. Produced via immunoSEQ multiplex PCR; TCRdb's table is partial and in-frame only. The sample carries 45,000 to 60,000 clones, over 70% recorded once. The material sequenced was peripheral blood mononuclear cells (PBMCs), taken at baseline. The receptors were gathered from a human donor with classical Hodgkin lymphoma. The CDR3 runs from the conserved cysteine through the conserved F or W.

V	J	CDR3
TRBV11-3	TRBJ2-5	CASSLDQWGQGGETQYF
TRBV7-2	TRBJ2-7	CASSLGPSESSYEQYF
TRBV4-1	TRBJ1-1	CASSQRRRGPGGADTEAFF
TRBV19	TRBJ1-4	CASSIDASTNEKLFF
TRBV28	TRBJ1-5	CASSLPRAVASNQPQHF
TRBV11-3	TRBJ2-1	CASSSGTSHGTHNEQFF
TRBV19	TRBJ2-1	CASSRTSDSSYNEQFF
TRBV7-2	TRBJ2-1	CASSVTSGNSHEQFF
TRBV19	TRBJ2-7	CASSLLQGILYF
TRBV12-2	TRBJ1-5	CASRLAIGWRGDQPQHF
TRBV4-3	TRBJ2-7	CASSQALGNEQYF
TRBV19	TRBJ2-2	CASSIQRNTGELFF
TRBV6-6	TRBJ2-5	CACLANQETQYF
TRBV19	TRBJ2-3	CASSIKSLVDTQYF
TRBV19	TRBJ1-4	CASCRDSHEKLFF
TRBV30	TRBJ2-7	CAWSVLGDEQYF
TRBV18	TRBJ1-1	CASSVGIGKAFF
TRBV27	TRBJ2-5	CASKEGVQETQYF
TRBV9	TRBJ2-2	CASSVERVNTGELFF
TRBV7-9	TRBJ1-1	CASSPPITEAFF
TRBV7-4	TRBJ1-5	CASSPVAPNQPQHF
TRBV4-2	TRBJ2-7	CASSQAIADSSYEQYF
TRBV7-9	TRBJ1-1	CASSIHRDLEAFF
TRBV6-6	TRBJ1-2	CASSATVLANYGYTF
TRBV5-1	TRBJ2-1	CASSLRLAEGWGEQFF
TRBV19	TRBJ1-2	CASSPDLRAPLYGYTF
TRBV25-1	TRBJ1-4	CASNSENEKLFF
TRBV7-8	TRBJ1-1	CASSFSWGRSNTEAFF
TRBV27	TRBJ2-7	CASSLSGLAITHEQYF
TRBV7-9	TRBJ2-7	CASSSPLGAGGGRAYEQYF
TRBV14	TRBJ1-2	CASSHPDRGGYTF
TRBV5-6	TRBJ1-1	CASSRRGTEAFF
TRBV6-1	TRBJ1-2	CASSEAGANYGYTF
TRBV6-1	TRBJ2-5	CASSLGLGQGETQYF
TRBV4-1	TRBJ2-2	CASSRTAANTGELFF
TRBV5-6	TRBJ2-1	CASSLRRTSAYNEQFF
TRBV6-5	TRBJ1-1	CASSYVREGRAAFF
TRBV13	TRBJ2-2	CASSFGTPWTGGRAGELFF
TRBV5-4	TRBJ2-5	CASSSRDRKETQYF
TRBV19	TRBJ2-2	CASSIGDNTGELFF
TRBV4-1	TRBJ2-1	CASGRFSYNEQFF
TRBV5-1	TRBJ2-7	CASSLRGLSSYEQYF
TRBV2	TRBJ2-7	CASNGGEQYF
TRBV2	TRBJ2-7	CASRSGQGKYEQYF
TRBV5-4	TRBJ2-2	CASSLRTGETGELFF
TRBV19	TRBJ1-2	CASSTPTGISYGYTF
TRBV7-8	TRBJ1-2	CASSLNFLGQGKLANYGYTF
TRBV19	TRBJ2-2	CASRGGPFPRAGELFF
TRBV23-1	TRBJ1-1	CASSLDISNTEAFF
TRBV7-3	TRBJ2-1	CASSSNGATPSRPQFF
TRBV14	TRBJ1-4	CASSPFWDRTATNEKLFF
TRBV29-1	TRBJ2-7	CSADGENYEQYF
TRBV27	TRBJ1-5	CASSSAGSNQPQHF
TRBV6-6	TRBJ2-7	CASTRGTDSYEQYF
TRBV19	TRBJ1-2	CASSAAGTAYGYTF